What follows are 2 T cell receptor beta chains derived from one specimen sequenced in a study of T cells in women clearing cervical HPV infection. This table comes from immunoSEQ multiplex PCR, and its TCRdb copy is limited to in-frame clones, with some not included. The sample data list 20,000 to 25,000 clones. Sequenced material: blood buffy coat. The receptors stem from a woman between 18 and 75 years old with a cervical HPV16 infection that either progressed to CIN3+ or cleared (not recorded which).

As regards this clone: The sequence runs out 3 residues before the end of the CDR3; the remainder is reconstructed from the germline J gene. V is TRBV19 and J is TRBJ2-3; TRBD2 matches 7 bases. The V segment lost 4 bases and the J segment 2 bases; nucleotides outside the gene matches: 9. CDR3 length: 16 amino acids. CDR1 and CDR2 from the germline V gene are LNHDA and SQIVND (reference sequence). CDR3 residues: CASSKDSGSFTDTQYF. The DNA read from the CDR3 is TGTGCCAGTAGTAAAGATAGCGGGTCATTCACAGATACG.

Concerning this clone: The sequenced fragment ends 3 residues before the CDR3 boundary, so the rest is inferred from the germline J gene. The chain couples TRBV18 to TRBJ1-2; a possible D gene is TRBD1 (5 bases). CDR3 length equals 17 residues. The germline V gene has CDR1 KGHSH and CDR2 LQKENI. CDR3 DNA, as far as it was read: TGTGCCAGCTCACCTTCGGGGACTAGCGGGTCCTACAATGAC. Its translation: CASSPSGTSGSYND. The CDR3, in full, reads CASSPSGTSGSYNDYTF.